Listed below are T cell receptor beta chains from one sample, sequenced in a study of identical twins. TCRdb reprocessed the 5' RACE reads via MiXCR and lists one record per CDR3 protein. Among roughly 1,500,000 distinct CDR3 sequences, under 35% were seen once, and the ten largest hold approximately 0.25%. The sample taken for sequencing was cord blood. These receptor sequences come from a newborn girl in good health. The CDR3 runs from the conserved cysteine through the conserved F or W. The D gene is left open where the match is weak. Part of the rows lack a size; the others show once, few, many or a class for expanded clones.

size | D | J | V | CDR3 | DNA
few | - | TRBJ2-2 | TRBV9 | CASSVGTTGELFF | TGTGCCAGCAGCGTAGGTACCACCGGGGAGCTGTTTTTT
few | - | TRBJ2-1 | TRBV7-8 | CASSLHRDYNEQFF | TGTGCCAGCAGCTTGCACAGGGATTACAATGAGCAGTTCTTC
- | TRBD2 | TRBJ2-7 | TRBV20-1 | CSAAGGGFYEQYF | TGCAGTGCCGCGGGAGGAGGGTTCTACGAGCAGTACTTC
- | - | TRBJ1-1 | TRBV7-2 | CASSLSPTLNTEAFF | TGCGCCAGCAGCTTATCTCCGACTCTGAACACTGAAGCTTTCTTT
few | - | TRBJ2-7 | TRBV20-1 | CSAWTKDSSYEQYF | TGCAGTGCTTGGACTAAGGATAGCTCCTACGAGCAGTACTTC
few | TRBD2 | TRBJ2-3 | TRBV20-1 | CSARDGSGDGTDTQYF | TGCAGTGCTAGAGACGGAAGCGGGGATGGCACAGATACGCAGTATTTT
- | - | TRBJ2-2 | TRBV20-1 | CSAREWAGITGELFF | TGCAGTGCTAGAGAGTGGGCAGGGATCACCGGGGAGCTGTTTTTT
- | TRBD1 | TRBJ2-3 | TRBV29-1 | CSVAPQGQLTDTQYF | TGCAGCGTCGCCCCCCAGGGACAGTTGACAGATACGCAGTATTTT
once | - | TRBJ2-1 | TRBV27 | CASSLTHGGPSYSEQFF | TGTGCCAGCAGTTTAACACACGGCGGGCCCTCCTACAGTGAGCAGTTCTTC
- | TRBD1 | TRBJ1-1 | TRBV5-1 | CASSLTTGGMAAFF | TGCGCCAGCAGCTTGACCACAGGGGGAATGGCGGCTTTCTTT
- | TRBD1 | TRBJ1-5 | TRBV6-5 | CASTIDRGGQPQHF | TGTGCCAGCACCATCGACAGGGGAGGCCAGCCCCAGCATTTT
- | TRBD2 | TRBJ2-1 | TRBV24-1 | CATSDSGTSGNEQFF | TGTGCCACCAGTGACTCCGGGACTAGCGGCAATGAGCAGTTCTTC
- | TRBD1 | TRBJ1-1 | TRBV30 | CAWRGTDVNTEAFF | TGTGCCTGGAGGGGGACAGACGTGAACACTGAAGCTTTCTTT
few | TRBD1 | TRBJ2-1 | TRBV9 | CASSVTGQGSYNEQFF | TGTGCCAGCAGCGTAACAGGACAGGGATCCTACAATGAGCAGTTCTTC
- | TRBD2 | TRBJ2-4 | TRBV28 | CASSLSVTSGGYKNIQYF | TGTGCCAGCAGTTTGTCCGTGACTAGCGGGGGATACAAAAACATTCAGTACTTC
- | - | TRBJ2-5 | TRBV10-3 | CAIRVDGLEAQYF | TGTGCCATCAGGGTGGACGGCCTAGAGGCCCAGTACTTC
few | - | TRBJ1-5 | TRBV25-1 | CASSESRYQPQHF | TGTGCCAGCAGTGAATCCCGTTATCAGCCCCAGCATTTT
- | TRBD1 | TRBJ1-2 | TRBV19 | CASSNGRPGTVQLNYGYTF | TGTGCCAGTAGTAACGGGAGGCCCGGGACAGTACAACTCAACTATGGCTACACCTTC
many | - | TRBJ2-3 | TRBV11-3 | CASSLGTSPSTDTQYF | TGTGCCAGCAGCTTAGGCACTAGCCCTAGCACAGATACGCAGTATTTT
- | TRBD2 | TRBJ2-4 | TRBV7-2 | CASSFGGLAGVYNEQYF | TGTGCCAGCAGCTTTGGGGGTCTAGCGGGGGTGTACAATGAGCAGTACTTC
few | - | TRBJ2-3 | TRBV5-1 | CASALQVRGDTQYF | TGCGCCAGCGCGCTACAGGTTCGGGGAGATACGCAGTATTTT
- | - | TRBJ1-1 | TRBV3-1 | CASSQGWGREAFF | TGTGCCAGCAGCCAGGGTTGGGGACGTGAAGCTTTCTTT
once | TRBD2 | TRBJ2-3 | TRBV2 | CASSGMGGDTQYF | TGTGCCAGCAGTGGGATGGGAGGGGATACGCAGTATTTT
- | - | TRBJ2-1 | TRBV3-1 | CASSQAGTGYNEQFF | TGTGCCAGCAGCCAAGCTGGGACGGGGTACAATGAGCAGTTCTTC
- | TRBD1 | TRBJ2-7 | TRBV10-3 | CAISDPGTGAYEQYF | TGTGCCATCAGTGACCCCGGGACAGGGGCCTACGAGCAGTACTTC
- | TRBD2 | TRBJ2-3 | TRBV5-1 | CASSGRAGRTDTQYF | TGCGCCAGCAGCGGGCGAGCGGGACGCACAGATACGCAGTATTTT
once | TRBD1 | TRBJ1-4 | TRBV5-1 | CASSLGQASTNEKLFF | TGCGCCAGCAGCTTAGGACAGGCTTCAACTAATGAAAAACTGTTTTTT
few | - | TRBJ1-2 | TRBV4-2 | CASSQDLRQGVYGYTF | TGTGCCAGCAGCCAAGATCTTCGGCAGGGAGTGTATGGCTACACCTTC
- | - | TRBJ2-7 | TRBV5-6 | CASSWQSSYEQYF | TGTGCCAGCAGCTGGCAGAGCTCCTACGAGCAGTACTTC
- | TRBD1 | TRBJ1-2 | TRBV20-1 | CSARGQGPEGYTF | TGCAGTGCTAGGGGACAGGGCCCGGAGGGCTACACCTTC
few | TRBD1 | TRBJ2-5 | TRBV29-1 | CSVRDRGKETQYF | TGCAGCGTCCGCGACAGGGGGAAAGAGACCCAGTACTTC
- | TRBD1 | TRBJ2-5 | TRBV29-1 | CSVGQGQTQYF | TGCAGCGTTGGACAGGGGCAGACCCAGTACTTC
- | TRBD2 | TRBJ2-3 | TRBV14 | CASSQGRILAPTDTQYF | TGTGCCAGCAGCCAAGGAAGGATACTAGCGCCTACAGATACGCAGTATTTT
- | TRBD2 | TRBJ2-1 | TRBV11-2 | CASSSSGRGFSYNEQFF | TGTGCCAGCAGCTCTAGCGGGAGAGGGTTCTCCTACAATGAGCAGTTCTTC
few | - | TRBJ2-7 | TRBV6-2/TRBV6-3 | CASRITGTYEQYF | TGTGCCAGCAGAATCACAGGTACCTACGAGCAGTACTTC
- | TRBD2 | TRBJ2-1 | TRBV4-1 | CASSERIAGASYNEQFF | TGCGCCAGCAGCGAACGAATAGCGGGGGCCTCCTACAATGAGCAGTTCTTC
- | - | TRBJ2-2 | TRBV5-1 | CASMVSDTGELFF | TGCGCCAGCATGGTCTCAGACACCGGGGAGCTGTTTTTT
- | - | TRBJ2-7 | TRBV6-5 | CASSLQTGPSYNEQYF | TGTGCCAGCTCCCTTCAAACGGGTCCCTCCTACAATGAGCAGTACTTC
few | TRBD1 | TRBJ1-2 | TRBV9 | CASSVAGQGYGYTF | TGTGCCAGCAGCGTAGCCGGACAGGGGTATGGCTACACCTTC
- | TRBD2 | TRBJ2-1 | TRBV5-1 | CASSLEGLANLKGEKFF | TGCGCCAGCAGCTTGGAAGGACTAGCCAACCTTAAGGGGGAGAAGTTCTTC
many | - | TRBJ2-3 | TRBV7-2 | CASSLAVPGTDTQYF | TGTGCCAGCAGCTTAGCAGTTCCAGGCACAGATACGCAGTATTTT
many | TRBD1 | TRBJ2-4 | TRBV27 | CASSTTGGANIQYF | TGTGCCAGCAGTACAACAGGGGGCGCGAACATTCAGTACTTC
- | TRBD2 | TRBJ2-7 | TRBV5-1 | CASSLGGLAIDEQYF | TGCGCCAGCAGCTTGGGGGGACTAGCTATCGACGAGCAGTACTTC
few | - | TRBJ1-1 | TRBV21-1 | CASSKKGTAMNTEAFF | TGTGCCAGCAGCAAAAAAGGGACAGCGATGAACACTGAAGCTTTCTTT
- | - | TRBJ2-1 | TRBV7-6 | CASSFGGQETQFF | TGTGCCAGCAGCTTCGGCGGCCAAGAGACCCAGTTCTTC
- | TRBD1 | TRBJ2-7 | TRBV6-1 | CASSEARTGRTYEQYF | TGTGCCAGCAGTGAAGCTAGGACAGGGAGAACCTACGAGCAGTACTTC
- | - | TRBJ2-3 | TRBV5-1 | CASSLATRGRTDTQYF | TGCGCCAGCAGCTTGGCGACGCGGGGACGAACAGATACGCAGTATTTT
- | - | TRBJ1-5 | TRBV9 | CASSVAGYNQPQHF | TGTGCCAGCAGCGTAGCGGGCTACAATCAGCCCCAGCATTTT
- | - | TRBJ2-1 | TRBV27 | CASTLLGSYNEQFF | TGTGCCAGCACCCTACTAGGATCCTACAATGAGCAGTTCTTC
- | - | TRBJ2-3 | TRBV7-9 | CASTRPSVTDTQYF | TGTGCCAGCACCCGACCATCAGTTACAGATACGCAGTATTTT
- | TRBD1 | TRBJ1-1 | TRBV6-6 | CASSYGDRANTEAFF | TGTGCCAGCAGTTACGGGGACAGGGCTAACACTGAAGCTTTCTTT
- | - | TRBJ1-2 | TRBV3-1 | CASSPRQSQGYTF | TGTGCCAGCAGCCCCCGACAGTCGCAAGGCTACACCTTC
- | TRBD1 | TRBJ2-3 | TRBV11-2 | CASSHLRTGNTDTQYF | TGTGCCAGCAGCCACCTGCGGACAGGGAACACAGATACGCAGTATTTT
few | TRBD2 | TRBJ2-3 | TRBV10-3 | CAISPSGRSTDTQYF | TGTGCCATCAGCCCTAGCGGGAGAAGCACAGATACGCAGTATTTT
- | TRBD1 | TRBJ1-2 | TRBV20-1 | CSAVHRGYGYTF | TGCAGTGCTGTGCACAGGGGCTATGGCTACACCTTC